This passage covers 9 T cell receptor beta chains from one sample sequenced in a study of patients and donors after allogeneic stem cell transplantation. Each CDR3 protein gets one entry after TCRdb re-called the RT-PCR reads with MiXCR. Counted here are about 410,000 distinct CDR3 sequences, roughly 16% occurring once; the ten biggest clones make up less than 8%. The sequencing input was blood, either unsorted or a sorted T cell fraction (not recorded which). These receptors originate from a human donor who was either an allogeneic HSCT recipient or a stem cell or donor lymphocyte infusion donor (not recorded which). It is not recorded whose cells these are; they may come from a transplant donor.

The V call is TRBV25-1, the J call TRBJ2-5; possible D gene TRBD1, 5 bases. Trimming cost V 1 base and J 5 bases, with 14 bases left between them. Germline CDR1 reads MGHDK; CDR2 reads SYGVNS. The CDR3 runs 15 residues. In DNA, the CDR3 is TGTGCCAGCAGTGAATCATGGGGCAGCGTGGAGACCCAGTACTTC. It yields the protein CASSESWGSVETQYF.

V gene TRBV14 combines with J gene TRBJ2-2, with 10 bases aligning to TRBD2. The CDR3 loop spans 19 amino acids. Germline values: CDR1 SGHDN, CDR2 FVKESK. The trim removed 2 bases at V and 7 bases at J, leaving 16 bases unmatched. CDR3 amino acids: CASSQKRPGLALFGGELFF. The DNA of the CDR3 is TGTGCCAGCAGCCAAAAGAGGCCGGGACTAGCGCTTTTTGGCGGGGAGCTGTTTTTT.

The chain is built from TRBV9 and TRBJ2-3; TRBD2 agrees at 9 bases. This CDR3 has 15 amino acids. The J segment lost 6 bases and the V segment lost 2 bases, leaving 7 bases of the junction unmatched. Germline V gives CDR1 SGDLS, CDR2 YYNGEE. The CDR3 region is CASSVLAGAVDTQYF. In DNA form, the CDR3 reads TGTGCCAGCAGCGTTTTAGCGGGAGCTGTCGATACGCAGTATTTT.

This clonotype was recorded a few times. The V and J genes are TRBV11-3 and TRBJ2-3; 9 positions agree with TRBD2. Per the germline V gene, CDR1 is SGHNT and CDR2 is YENEEA. V was clipped by 4 bases and J by 2 bases; unmatched bases: 4. This CDR3 has 15 residues. CDR3 protein: CASSYGTSPTDTQYF. The DNA for the CDR3 is TGTGCCAGCAGCTACGGGACTAGCCCCACAGATACGCAGTATTTT.

The rearrangement uses TRBV29-1 and TRBJ2-7; possibly TRBD1 for D (5 bases). Germline lookup yields CDR1 SQVTM and CDR2 ANQGSEA. Trimming took 7 bases from V and 0 from J, leaving 7 bases between them. The CDR3 is 11 residues long. Here the CDR3 reads CSGGLSYEQYF. In nucleotides, the CDR3 is TGCAGCGGGGGCCTCTCCTACGAGCAGTACTTC.

This chain joins TRBV20-1 and TRBJ2-7; D not certain. The CDR3 has 10 residues. Germline V lookup: CDR1 DFQATT, CDR2 SNEGSKA (reference sequence). The V gene lost 1 base and the J gene lost 4 bases, with 2 bases spanning the gap. The CDR3 region has the DNA TGCAGTGCTAGAGGGTACGAGCAGTACTTC. Protein: CSARGYEQYF.

This clonotype appeared a few times. V gene TRBV7-7 combines with J gene TRBJ2-5; TRBD2 might be the D (5 bases). Trimming took off 1 base at V and 1 base at J, with 10 bases between the two ends. The V gene's germline CDR1 is SSHAT and CDR2 FNYEAQ (reference sequence). The CDR3 covers 15 residues. This CDR3 is CASSLGVEGQETQYF. In DNA, the CDR3 is TGTGCCAGCAGCTTAGGCGTTGAGGGCCAAGAGACCCAGTACTTC.

In its sample, this clonotype was seen a few times. The chain links TRBV14 to TRBJ1-2, with D hard to call. Germline V lookup: CDR1 SGHDN, CDR2 FVKESK. With 2 bases removed from V and 0 bases from J, the gap between germline ends came to 10 bases. CDR3 size: 15 residues. CDR3 sequence: CASSQLFPTNYGYTF. The CDR3 coding sequence is TGTGCCAGCAGCCAATTATTTCCCACTAACTATGGCTACACCTTC.

V and J are TRBV7-2 and TRBJ2-1; 12 bases line up with TRBD2. There are 15 residues in the CDR3. V shed 4 bases, J shed 7 bases, and the junction held 5 bases outside the gene matches. The germline gives CDR1 SGHTA, CDR2 FQGNSA. CDR3: CASSSLAGGTNEQFF. The DNA for the CDR3 is TGTGCCAGCAGCTCACTAGCGGGGGGCACGAATGAGCAGTTCTTC.